The 22 T cell receptor beta chains below all came from one sample that was sequenced in a study of T cells in Graves' hyperthyroidism and ophthalmopathy. What was amplified from RNA transcripts were TCR beta CDR3 regions. Carried out on the TCR CDR3, a first-round RT-PCR used the HTBI primer set. TCRdb recomputed calls from the multiplex PCR reads with MiXCR, one row per CDR3 protein. Altogether around 660,000 distinct CDR3 sequences are present, 45% being singletons, with the ten largest covering about 7.7%. Sequencing was carried out using peripheral blood or thyroid tissue (not recorded which). The receptors were sampled from an adult man with Graves' disease, either hyperthyroidism or ophthalmopathy (not recorded which).

This rearrangement joins TRBV7-2 to TRBJ2-3; TRBD1 is a possible D gene (6 bases). The germline V gene encodes CDR1 SGHTA and CDR2 FQGNSA. Trimming left V 3 bases short and J 4 bases short, with 11 bases between. The CDR3 is 14 amino acids. The CDR3 region is CASSLGARADTQYF. CDR3 nucleotide sequence: TGTGCCAGCAGCTTGGGGGCGCGAGCAGATACGCAGTATTTT.

The chain employs TRBV6-6 and TRBJ1-1; D not certain. Germline CDR1 is MNHNY and CDR2 is SVGAGI (reference sequence). With 6 bases removed from V and 5 bases from J, the gap between germline ends came to 13 bases. This CDR3 is built from 13 residues. The CDR3 DNA reads TGTGCCAGCAGAACGGGGTTCGGTACTGAAGCTTTCTTT. Encoded protein: CASRTGFGTEAFF.

With respect to this clonotype: A junction end diverges from the germline sequence, so it may reflect a read error. V is TRBV7-3 and J is TRBJ1-2, with D maybe TRBD1 (5 bases). The germline gives CDR1 SGHTA, CDR2 FQGTGA. The CDR3 has 14 residues. The CDR3 region is CASSLSQGLAGCTF. Here the CDR3 DNA reads TGTGCCAGCAGTCTCTCCCAGGGATTAGCTGGCTGCACCTTC. Full variable domain (outside the CDR3, taken from reference TRBV7-3 and TRBJ1-2): GAGVSQTPSNKVTEKGKYVELRCDPISGHTALYWYRQSLGQGPEFLIYFQGTGAADDSGLPNDRFFAVRPEGSVSTLKIQRTERGDSAVYLCASSLSQGLAGCTFGSGTRLTVV.

In regard to this clonotype: The junction and the germline gene differ at one end; a read error may be behind it. The CDR3 DNA is TGTACCAGCCGTGGGACAGCCGACAATCAGCCCCAGCATTTT. Its protein product is CTSRGTADNQPQHF. V usage is TRBV25-1 and J usage is TRBJ1-5; 7 nucleotides agree with TRBD1. This CDR3 comprises 14 residues. Per the germline V gene, CDR1 is MGHDK and CDR2 is SYGVNS.

CDR3 amino acids: CASSLNRDFYGYTF. The CDR3 DNA reads as TGTGCCAGCAGTTTGAATCGGGACTTCTATGGCTACACCTTC. The chain is built from TRBV2 and TRBJ1-2; weak D call: TRBD1 (5 bases). V was cut by 5 bases and J by 4 bases, with 14 bases left in between. The CDR3 consists of 14 residues. The germline CDR1 and CDR2 sequences are SNHLY and FYNNEI.

Ten or more counts support this clonotype. The CDR3 region is CASSGRTALDYEKLFF. The CDR3 DNA sequence: TGTGCCAGCAGTGGGAGGACAGCCCTGGACTATGAAAAACTGTTTTTT. The V and J genes are TRBV25-1 and TRBJ1-4, with D possibly matching TRBD1 (6 bases). Germline V CDR1 and CDR2: MGHDK, SYGVNS. The CDR3 runs to 16 residues. Trimming removed 4 bases from V and 6 bases from J, with 18 bases in between.

V and J are TRBV29-1 and TRBJ2-5; possible D gene TRBD1, 6 bases. CDR1 and CDR2 (germline): SQVTM, ANQGSEA. The CDR3 spans 12 residues. V lost 8 bases and J lost 4, with 14 bases in between. This chain's CDR3 is CSLTGLAETQYF. The CDR3 bases are TGCAGCTTAACAGGGTTGGCAGAGACCCAGTACTTC.

This clonotype was detected a few times. The rearrangement joins TRBV6-6 to TRBJ2-5; 8 bases map to TRBD1. The V gene end was trimmed by 6 bases and the J gene end by 1 base; junction bases not matched to a gene: 7. In germline, CDR1 is MNHNY, CDR2 SVGAGI (reference sequence). This CDR3 region has 15 residues. CDR3 coding DNA: TGTGCCAGCAGCCCTGTCGGACAGGGCCAAGAGACCCAGTACTTC. As protein: CASSPVGQGQETQYF.

The V call is TRBV9, the J call TRBJ1-2; the D is unclear. Per the germline V gene, CDR1 is SGDLS and CDR2 is YYNGEE. Trimming removed 3 bases at V and 8 bases at J, with 11 bases between. There are 12 residues in the CDR3. The chain's CDR3 is CASSARTSGYTF. As DNA, the CDR3 is TGTGCCAGCAGCGCCAGGACGAGCGGCTACACCTTC.

This chain uses TRBV2 with TRBJ1-2; a weak D match, TRBD1 (6 bases). Germline values: CDR1 SNHLY, CDR2 FYNNEI. The CDR3 has 13 amino acids. The V gene lost 4 bases and the J gene lost 7 bases, with 13 bases spanning the gap. The CDR3 sequence is CASSALGRGGYTF. The CDR3 DNA is TGTGCCAGCAGTGCCTTGGGCAGGGGTGGCTACACCTTC.

The J gene is TRBJ1-4, the V gene TRBV9; D possibly corresponds to TRBD1 (6 bases). CDR3 size: 15 residues. Between the trimmed V and J ends, which lost 4 bases and 8 bases, there was a span of 18 bases. The V gene's germline CDR1 is SGDLS and CDR2 YYNGEE. The DNA for the CDR3 is TGTGCCAGCAGCACTCCAACAGGGTTTGGCGAAAAACTGTTTTTT. Its protein is CASSTPTGFGEKLFF. Full variable domain (missing parts from reference TRBV9 and TRBJ1-4): DSGVTQTPKHLITATGQRVTLRCSPRSGDLSVYWYQQSLDQGLQFLIQYYNGEERAKGNILERFSAQQFPDLHSELNLSSLELGDSALYFCASSTPTGFGEKLFFGSGTQLSVL.

CDR3 in amino acids: CASSAQGWNTGELFF. CDR3 in DNA: TGTGCCAGCAGTGCTCAGGGTTGGAACACCGGGGAGCTGTTTTTT. The V and J genes are TRBV6-1 and TRBJ2-2; possibly TRBD1 for D (5 bases). This CDR3 contains 15 residues. Per germline, CDR1 MNHNS and CDR2 SASEGT. V was trimmed by 4 bases and J by 1 base, leaving 10 bases between them.

J is TRBJ1-2 and V is TRBV7-2; a possible D gene is TRBD1 (5 bases). CDR3 length equals 14 residues. The V and J ends lost 5 bases and 8 bases respectively, with 18 bases between them. The germline CDR1 and CDR2 sequences are SGHTA and FQGNSA. CDR3 region: CASSQPTAFYGYTF. CDR3 nucleotide sequence: TGTGCCAGCAGCCAACCGACAGCTTTTTACGGCTACACCTTC.

The chain employs TRBV15 and TRBJ2-5, with 8 positions matching TRBD1. CDR1 is LNHNV, CDR2 YYDKDF, per germline (reference sequence). The CDR3 contains 12 residues. V shed 3 bases, J shed 9 bases, and the junction held 3 bases outside the gene matches. The CDR3 DNA sequence: TGTGCCACCAGCAGTCCGGGACAGGCCCAGTACTTC. This gives the protein CATSSPGQAQYF.

This clonotype was observed a single time. Possible read error: a much larger clone is one base away. This chain joins TRBV7-3 and TRBJ2-7, with a possible D match to TRBD1 (6 bases). There are 15 residues in the CDR3. The V gene's germline CDR1 is SGHTA and CDR2 FQGTGA. V was trimmed by 2 bases and J by 9 bases, leaving 20 bases between them. The CDR3 sequence is CASSLVAGASHGQYF. The CDR3 DNA reads TGTGCCAGCAGCTTAGTGGCAGGGGCTTCCCACGGGCAGTACTTC.

The V and J genes are TRBV5-1 and TRBJ1-1; unclear D gene. The V and J ends lost 0 bases and 9 bases respectively, with 12 bases between them. The germline V gene encodes CDR1 SGHRS and CDR2 YFSETQ. The CDR3 consists of 13 residues. The CDR3 is CASSLGSGRKAFF. The CDR3 DNA reads as TGCGCCAGCAGCTTGGGGAGTGGGAGGAAAGCTTTCTTT.

The CDR3, as DNA: TGTGCCAGCAGTCGTGGGAGACAGGGGGCGATTGGCTACACCTTC. As protein: CASSRGRQGAIGYTF. The J gene is TRBJ1-2, the V gene TRBV7-2; 10 nucleotides agree with TRBD1. CDR1 and CDR2 from the germline V gene are SGHTA and FQGNSA. This CDR3 is 15 amino acids long. The ends lost 6 bases at V and 7 bases at J; junction bases unmatched: 11.

To note about this clonotype: An end of the junction differs from the germline gene, which may be a read error. This chain joins TRBV6-1 and TRBJ1-6; D is undetermined. This CDR3 region has 12 residues. Germline assignment: CDR1 MNHNS and CDR2 SASEGT. In DNA form, the CDR3 reads TGTGCCAGCAGTGAAGCCGGGTGGAGAATGACTTTT. This codes for CASSEAGWRMTF.

On this clonotype: With a much larger clone just one base away, this may be a read error. The chain uses TRBV2 and TRBJ1-5, with a weak D call TRBD1 (5 bases). The germline V and J ends were trimmed by 6 bases and 11 bases, with 17 bases remaining between them. The CDR3 is made up of 13 amino acids. Germline CDR1 SNHLY, CDR2 FYNNEI. The CDR3 here is CASSSGFSQSQHF. DNA for the CDR3: TGTGCCAGCAGCTCAGGGTTTAGCCAGTCCCAGCATTTT.

The J gene is TRBJ2-7, the V gene TRBV7-8; TRBD2 matches at 7 bases. The V gene's germline CDR1 is SGHVS and CDR2 FQNEAQ. There are 16 residues in the CDR3. V trimming: 6 bases; J trimming: 2 bases; junction bases outside the gene matches: 13. The CDR3 region has the DNA TGTGCCAGCAGTTACTCCGCTAGCGGTGGGGCCTACGAGCAGTACTTC. Encoded protein: CASSYSASGGAYEQYF.

In its sample, this clonotype was seen many times. The chain employs TRBV12-3 or TRBV12-4 and TRBJ1-6, with D maybe TRBD1 (5 bases). The CDR3 has 12 residues. V shed 5 bases and J shed 13 bases, with 12 bases lying between them. CDR3 sequence: CASSPGLLPLHF. The CDR3 DNA reads as TGTGCCAGCAGTCCGGGGCTATTGCCCCTCCACTTT.

The CDR3 DNA follows: TGCAGCGCGGGCATTAGGGGGGTTTGGAACACTGAAGCTTTCTTT. Protein: CSAGIRGVWNTEAFF. The V gene is TRBV29-1, the J gene TRBJ1-1, with D perhaps matching TRBD1 (6 bases). Trimming cost V 7 bases and J 1 base, with 19 bases left between them. Germline V CDR1 and CDR2: SQVTM, ANQGSEA. This CDR3 contains 15 residues.